This T cell receptor (beta chain) was recorded in a study of cytomegalovirus exposure and HLA in healthy donors. Germline CDR1 is SGHVS and CDR2 is FNYEAQ. V lost 4 bases and J 0 bases, leaving 9 bases between the germline ends. There are 14 residues in the CDR3. Use of 60 Vbeta and 13 Jbeta primers characterized the PCR. TCRdb's table, derived via immunoSEQ multiplex PCR, lists solely in-frame clones and lacks some. Here the sample spans about 62,000 clones, under 80% being singletons. The rearrangement uses TRBV7-6 and TRBJ2-5; the D is unclear. The material sequenced was PBMCs. The TCR comes from a woman younger than 45 in good health and CMV-seronegative. Here the CDR3 DNA reads TGTGCCAGCAGCTCAAACTCGTACCAAGAGACCCAGTACTTC. Its translation is CASSSNSYQETQYF. Drawing the rest from reference TRBV7-6 and TRBJ2-5, the complete variable domain is GAGVSQSPRYKVTKRGQDVALRCDPISGHVSLYWYRQALGQGPEFLTYFNYEAQQDKSGLPNDRFSAERPEGSISTLTIQRTEQRDSAMYRCASSSNSYQETQYFGPGTRLLVL.